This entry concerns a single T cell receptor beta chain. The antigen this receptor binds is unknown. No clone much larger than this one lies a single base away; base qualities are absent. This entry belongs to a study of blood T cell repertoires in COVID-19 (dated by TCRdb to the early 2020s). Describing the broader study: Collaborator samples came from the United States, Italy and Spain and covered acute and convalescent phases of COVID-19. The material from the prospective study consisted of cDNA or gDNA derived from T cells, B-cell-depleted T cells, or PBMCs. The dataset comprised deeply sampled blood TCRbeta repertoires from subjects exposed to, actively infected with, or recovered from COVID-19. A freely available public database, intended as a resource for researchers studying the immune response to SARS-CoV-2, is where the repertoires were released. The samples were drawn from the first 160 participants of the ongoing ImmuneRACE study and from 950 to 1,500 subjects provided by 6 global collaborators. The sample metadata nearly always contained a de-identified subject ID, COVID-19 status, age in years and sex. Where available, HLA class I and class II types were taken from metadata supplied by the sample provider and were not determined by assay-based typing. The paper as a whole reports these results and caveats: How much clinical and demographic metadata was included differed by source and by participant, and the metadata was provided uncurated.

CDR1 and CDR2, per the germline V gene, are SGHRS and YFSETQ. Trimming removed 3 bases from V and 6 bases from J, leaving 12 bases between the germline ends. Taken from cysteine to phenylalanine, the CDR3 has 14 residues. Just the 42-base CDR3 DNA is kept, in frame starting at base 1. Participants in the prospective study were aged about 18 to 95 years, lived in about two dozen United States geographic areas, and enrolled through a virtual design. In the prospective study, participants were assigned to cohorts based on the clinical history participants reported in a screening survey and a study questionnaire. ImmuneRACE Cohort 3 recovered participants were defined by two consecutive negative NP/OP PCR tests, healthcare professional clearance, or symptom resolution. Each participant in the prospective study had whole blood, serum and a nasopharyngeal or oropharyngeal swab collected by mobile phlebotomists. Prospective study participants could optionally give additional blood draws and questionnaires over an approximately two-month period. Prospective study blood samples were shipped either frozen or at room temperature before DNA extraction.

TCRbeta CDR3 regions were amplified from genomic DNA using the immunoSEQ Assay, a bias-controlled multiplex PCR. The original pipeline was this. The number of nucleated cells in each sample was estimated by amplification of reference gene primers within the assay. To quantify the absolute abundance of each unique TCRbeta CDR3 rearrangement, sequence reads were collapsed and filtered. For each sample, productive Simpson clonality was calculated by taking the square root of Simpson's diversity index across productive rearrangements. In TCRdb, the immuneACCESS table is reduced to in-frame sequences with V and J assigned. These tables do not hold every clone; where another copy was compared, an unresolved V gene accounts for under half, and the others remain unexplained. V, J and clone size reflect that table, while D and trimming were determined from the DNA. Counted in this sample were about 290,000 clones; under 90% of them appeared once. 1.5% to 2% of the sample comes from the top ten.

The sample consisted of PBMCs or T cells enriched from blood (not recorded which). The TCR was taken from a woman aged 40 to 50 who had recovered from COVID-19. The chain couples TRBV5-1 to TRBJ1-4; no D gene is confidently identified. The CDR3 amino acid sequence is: CASSSGPGDEKLFF. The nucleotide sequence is TGCGCCAGCAGCTCCGGCCCCGGGGATGAAAAACTGTTTTTT. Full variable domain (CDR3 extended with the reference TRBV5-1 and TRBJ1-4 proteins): KAGVTQTPRYLIKTRGQQVTLSCSPISGHRSVSWYQQTPGQGLQFLFEYFSETQRNKGNFPGRFSGRQFSNSRSEMNVSTLELGDSALYLCASSSGPGDEKLFFGSGTQLSVL.